This note documents a single T cell receptor (beta chain) sequence. The antigen is undetermined. These data are taken from a study of cytomegalovirus exposure and HLA in healthy donors. Points from the study as a whole: An ancestry cluster, one associated with Asian ancestry, reportedly showed fewer N-insertions than the 666-donor mean in a later analysis. A later analysis reported that several of the most significant clusters appeared to be linked to common viral pathogens, among them Epstein-Barr virus. Most TCRs appeared rarely, but some public TCRs recurred in many donors.

In the PCR, 60 Vbeta and 13 Jbeta primers were used. In the source study's methods: A later analysis tallied about 80 million unique TCR beta chains, about 11 million of them shared. TCRdb's table, derived via immunoSEQ multiplex PCR, lists solely in-frame clones and lacks some. That table furnishes V, J and clone size, whereas the DNA furnished D and trimming. The sample has under 200,000 clones, over 60% seen once. This CDR3 comprises 15 residues. V gave up 0 bases and J gave up 4 bases, with 11 bases separating them. Germline CDR1 is SGHRS and CDR2 is YFSETQ. The sequenced sample was PBMCs. This TCR was sampled from a man aged 35-49 years in good health and CMV-seronegative. This rearrangement joins TRBV5-1 to TRBJ2-1, with D tentatively TRBD1 (5 bases). The CDR3 coding sequence is TGCGCCAGCAGCTTGGGACAGATATCTTACAATGAGCAGTTCTTC. Translating it yields CASSLGQISYNEQFF.